Shown below are 8 T cell receptor beta chains from a single sample sequenced in a study of tumor and adjacent non-tumor tissue in lung cancer. TCRbeta libraries were built with three rounds of nested PCR, modified from ARM-PCR. TCRdb itself ran the multiplex PCR reads through MiXCR, one entry per CDR3 protein. The data contain tens of thousands of distinct CDR3 sequences, roughly 75% of them singletons. RNA was extracted from bulk tissue without any cell sorting. This non-tumor lung sample came from over 3 cm beyond the tumor edge. The sample taken for sequencing was distant non-tumor lung tissue. Receptor source: a woman between 45 and 60 years old with non-small cell lung cancer.

This clonotype showed up many times. The chain employs TRBV29-1 and TRBJ2-1, with D maybe TRBD2 (6 bases). CDR1 is SQVTM and CDR2 is ANQGSEA in the germline V gene. The V end was cut by 5 bases, the J end by 0 bases, with 8 bases between. The CDR3 is 13 amino acids. The CDR3 DNA is TGCAGCGTTTCGGGAGTCTCCTACAATGAGCAGTTCTTC. It specifies CSVSGVSYNEQFF.

The chain combines TRBV28 with TRBJ2-5; D is uncertain. The CDR3 has 14 amino acids. The germline V and J ends were trimmed by 6 bases and 0 bases, with 11 bases remaining between them. Germline CDR1 and CDR2: MDHEN and SYDVKM. The CDR3 DNA reads TGTGCCAGCAGCACTACAGTTTACCAAGAGACCCAGTACTTC. Protein sequence: CASSTTVYQETQYF. Drawing the rest from reference TRBV28 and TRBJ2-5, the complete variable domain is DVKVTQSSRYLVKRTGEKVFLECVQDMDHENMFWYRQDPGLGLRLIYFSYDVKMKEKGDIPEGYSVSREKKERFSLILESASTNQTSMYLCASSTTVYQETQYFGPGTRLLVL.

The chain joins TRBV28 to TRBJ2-3, with D unclear. Germline CDR1 is MDHEN and CDR2 is SYDVKM. Trimming left V 6 bases short and J 5 bases short, with 12 bases between. The CDR3 is 13 residues long. CDR3 residues: CASRDGRIDTQYF. In nucleotides, the CDR3 is TGTGCCAGCAGGGATGGCCGCATAGATACGCAGTATTTT.

This clonotype showed up just a few times. The rearrangement links TRBV6-5 to TRBJ2-5; D is unclear. CDR1 MNHEY and CDR2 SVGAGI come from the germline V gene. The CDR3 contains 12 residues. The V and J ends lost 5 bases and 4 bases respectively, with 8 bases between them. The CDR3 here is CASSRTSETQYF. CDR3 nucleotide sequence: TGTGCCAGCAGTCGCACCTCAGAGACCCAGTACTTC.

As to this clonotype: This may be a read error, as it is one base from a much larger clone. This chain links TRBV28 with TRBJ2-7; 8 nucleotides align to TRBD2. Germline CDR1 and CDR2: MDHEN and SYDVKM. The junction had 9 bases not matched to a gene; V was cut back by 4 bases and J by 4 bases. This CDR3 contains 15 residues. Here the CDR3 DNA reads TGTGCCAGCAGTTGGGGAGCGGGGGTCGGGTACGAGCAGTACTTC. It specifies CASSWGAGVGYEQYF.

As to this clonotype: It may be a read error: a sequence one base away is much more abundant. The chain recombines TRBV20-1 with TRBJ1-5; TRBD1 is a possible D gene (5 bases). Germline CDR1 is DFQATT and CDR2 is SNEGSKA (reference sequence). This CDR3 is 14 amino acids long. The V end lost 8 bases, the J end lost 2 bases, and 16 bases lay between the germline ends. CDR3 bases: TGCAGTACTGAAATCCGGGGCCGCAATCAGCCCCAGCATTTT. This sequence encodes CSTEIRGRNQPQHF.

The chain couples TRBV4-2 to TRBJ2-7, with TRBD2 matching 7 bases. Germline V gives CDR1 LGHNA, CDR2 YNFKEQ. V was clipped by 6 bases and J by 4 bases; unmatched bases: 12. This CDR3 comprises 15 residues. This chain's CDR3 is CASRLTSESLYEQYF. The CDR3, as DNA: TGTGCCAGCAGGCTAACTAGCGAGAGTCTTTACGAGCAGTACTTC.

There are a few counts of this clonotype. Germline and junction disagree at one end, which may indicate a read error. The chain joins TRBV10-3 to TRBJ2-3; 14 bases map to TRBD2. The CDR3 has 17 residues. CDR1 and CDR2 (germline): ENHRY, SYGVKD. This CDR3 reads CAISPGLAGGETDTHYF. In DNA form, the CDR3 reads TGTGCCATCAGTCCAGGACTAGCGGGAGGAGAGACAGATACGCACTATTTT.